Following are 19 T cell receptor beta chains from one sample sequenced in a study of OX40 agonist ivuxolimab in advanced cancers. The library was produced with the immunoSEQ multiplex PCR assay. TCRdb obtained this table from immuneACCESS and retained in-frame rearrangements with V and J assigned. These tables miss some clones; where compared with another copy, unresolved V genes account for less than half of the shortfall, and the remainder is unexplained. Across this sample there are some 99,000 clones, with roughly 80% seen only once. The ten largest clonotypes hold approximately 1.5% of the sample. Sequenced material: CD4+ or CD8+ T cells sorted from blood, taken in a trial of the OX40 agonist ivuxolimab. Receptors originate from an adult with an advanced solid tumor such as melanoma, head and neck, liver or kidney cancer.

The genes are TRBV28 and TRBJ1-4, with 7 bases matching TRBD1. V gave up 10 bases and J gave up 7 bases; unmatched junction bases: 9. The CDR3 spans 13 residues. CDR1 and CDR2 (germline): MDHEN, SYDVKM. The CDR3 sequence is CATRRGSSEKLFF. The CDR3 bases are TGTGCCACCCGCAGGGGGTCGAGTGAAAAACTGTTTTTT.

The chain links TRBV5-1 to TRBJ2-2; D call uncertain. V gave up 7 bases and J gave up 4 bases, with 17 bases separating them. The CDR3 is made up of 15 amino acids. The V gene's germline CDR1 is SGHRS and CDR2 YFSETQ. CDR3 amino acids: CASSIQTMGTGELFF. In nucleotides, the CDR3 is TGCGCCAGCTCCATTCAAACTATGGGCACCGGGGAGCTGTTTTTT.

This chain links TRBV11-2 with TRBJ1-2; D call uncertain. Germline values: CDR1 SGHAT, CDR2 FQNNGV. V lost 6 bases and J lost 4, with 18 bases in between. This CDR3 spans 15 amino acids. Written as DNA, the CDR3 is TGTGCCAGCAGTCAAAATCCGGGGAGGAGCTATGGCTACACCTTC. Protein: CASSQNPGRSYGYTF.

J is TRBJ2-5 and V is TRBV6-5, with TRBD1 as a possible D gene (5 bases). V gave up 6 bases and J gave up 5 bases, with 10 bases separating them. Germline loops: CDR1 MNHEY, CDR2 SVGAGI. The CDR3 is 12 residues long. The CDR3 loop is CASRGSGETQYF. The CDR3 coding sequence is TGTGCCAGCAGGGGATCAGGGGAGACCCAGTACTTC.

The rearrangement uses TRBV7-7 and TRBJ2-1; 10 bases are shared with TRBD2. The V gene end was trimmed by 5 bases and the J gene end by 12 bases; junction bases not matched to a gene: 16. This CDR3 has 16 residues. The germline gives CDR1 SSHAT, CDR2 FNYEAQ (reference sequence). CDR3 sequence (DNA): TGTGCCAGCAGCCCGTTAGCGGGGGGTCTCTCGGGCGGGCAGTTCTTC. Translating gives CASSPLAGGLSGGQFF. Using reference TRBV7-7 and TRBJ2-1 for the parts outside the CDR3, the full variable domain is GAGVSQSPRYKVTKRGQDVTLRCDPISSHATLYWYQQALGQGPEFLTYFNYEAQPDKSGLPSDRFSAERPEGSISTLTIQRTEQRDSAMYRCASSPLAGGLSGGQFFGPGTRLTVL.

The chain employs TRBV7-7 and TRBJ2-5, with D maybe TRBD2 (5 bases). The germline V gene encodes CDR1 SSHAT and CDR2 FNYEAQ (reference sequence). This CDR3 is 16 amino acids long. Trimming pared 5 bases from V and 1 base from J, leaving 17 bases between. This CDR3 is CASSPGSGSRQETQYF. CDR3 nucleotide sequence: TGTGCCAGCAGCCCGGGGTCGGGGTCCCGCCAAGAGACCCAGTACTTC. Complete variable domain (other parts from reference TRBV7-7 and TRBJ2-5): GAGVSQSPRYKVTKRGQDVTLRCDPISSHATLYWYQQALGQGPEFLTYFNYEAQPDKSGLPSDRFSAERPEGSISTLTIQRTEQRDSAMYRCASSPGSGSRQETQYFGPGTRLLVL.

The rearrangement joins TRBV7-2 to TRBJ1-1; possibly TRBD1 for D (5 bases). Trimming stripped 1 base from V and 0 bases from J, with 9 bases between. This CDR3 has 15 amino acids. CDR1 and CDR2 from the germline V gene are SGHTA and FQGNSA. In DNA form, the CDR3 reads TGTGCCAGCAGCTTAGGGGGACGGTTGAACACTGAAGCTTTCTTT. Translating it yields CASSLGGRLNTEAFF. Full variable domain (rest looked up from reference TRBV7-2 and TRBJ1-1): GAGVSQSPSNKVTEKGKDVELRCDPISGHTALYWYRQSLGQGLEFLIYFQGNSAPDKSGLPSDRFSAERTGGSVSTLTIQRTQQEDSAVYLCASSLGGRLNTEAFFGQGTRLTVV.

This chain links TRBV18 with TRBJ2-3; tentatively, D is TRBD2 (5 bases). Germline values: CDR1 KGHSH, CDR2 LQKENI. The CDR3 sequence is 18 residues long. Trimming removed 7 bases at V and 4 bases at J, with 27 bases between. The CDR3: CASFTNLRGGLLADTQYF. The CDR3 DNA follows: TGTGCCAGCTTCACAAACTTAAGAGGAGGACTTCTAGCAGATACGCAGTATTTT.

This sequence joins TRBV16 and TRBJ2-2; no reliable D call. CDR1 KGHSY and CDR2 FQNENV come from the germline V gene. V lost 0 bases and J 4 bases, leaving 9 bases between the germline ends. This CDR3 contains 15 residues. CDR3: CASSQSAILTGELFF. The CDR3 DNA reads as TGTGCCAGCAGCCAATCAGCGATCCTCACCGGGGAGCTGTTTTTT.

This clone was recorded a few times. This chain joins TRBV7-2 and TRBJ2-3; 13 bases align to TRBD2. The germline V gene encodes CDR1 SGHTA and CDR2 FQGNSA. With V trimmed by 3 bases and J by 4 bases, 10 bases remained unmatched. The CDR3 covers 18 residues. The CDR3 region has the DNA TGTGCCAGCAGCTTTGGGCGGACTAGCGGGAGATCGGCAGATACGCAGTATTTT. Translating gives CASSFGRTSGRSADTQYF.

The chain uses TRBV7-3 and TRBJ2-7; no clear D. V was pared by 4 bases and J by 3 bases, with 16 bases between. The CDR3 sequence is 15 residues long. Germline lookup yields CDR1 SGHTA and CDR2 FQGTGA. The DNA for the CDR3 is TGTGCCAGCAGCTCCACACCCGCGGAGTTCTACGAGCAGTACTTC. This translates into CASSSTPAEFYEQYF.

CDR3 sequence reads: CASSSVGELFF. The CDR3 DNA is TGTGCCAGCAGCAGCGTCGGGGAGCTGTTTTTT. The gene calls are TRBV7-8 and TRBJ2-2; no firm D call. CDR1 is SGHVS and CDR2 is FQNEAQ in the germline V gene. V was pared by 5 bases and J by 7 bases, with 5 bases between. CDR3 length equals 11 residues.

The chain employs TRBV2 and TRBJ2-1, with 8 bases matching TRBD1. The V and J ends lost 6 bases and 2 bases, in that order; junction bases with no gene match: 6. The CDR3 consists of 15 residues. Looked up from germline, CDR1 is SNHLY and CDR2 is FYNNEI. CDR3 region: CASSILDRAYNEQFF. CDR3 DNA sequence: TGTGCCAGCAGCATCTTGGACAGGGCCTACAATGAGCAGTTCTTC.

V usage is TRBV7-6 and J usage is TRBJ2-7, with 7 positions matching TRBD2. V lost 4 bases and J lost 1; bases outside the gene matches: 7. Germline V CDR1 and CDR2: SGHVS, FNYEAQ. The length of the CDR3 is 15 residues. The CDR3 here is CASSSQSGTSYEQYF. In DNA form, the CDR3 reads TGTGCCAGCAGCTCGCAGAGCGGGACTTCCTACGAGCAGTACTTC.

V usage is TRBV6-5 and J usage is TRBJ1-2, with 9 bases identical to TRBD1. V lost 6 bases and J lost 8; bases outside the gene matches: 13. Germline V gives CDR1 MNHEY, CDR2 SVGAGI. There are 15 residues in the CDR3. This chain's CDR3 is CASSYDRGIQLGYTF. The DNA of the CDR3 is TGTGCCAGCAGCTACGACAGGGGGATCCAACTCGGCTACACCTTC.

The chain links TRBV7-8 to TRBJ1-3, with a tentative D call TRBD1 (5 bases). V gave up 3 bases and J gave up 3 bases, with 12 bases separating them. The CDR3 is 15 residues long. Germline V CDR1 and CDR2: SGHVS, FQNEAQ. The CDR3 loop is CASSLQGGGGNTIYF. The CDR3 bases are TGTGCCAGCAGCTTGCAGGGAGGAGGTGGAAACACCATATATTTT.

A single count supports this clone. This chain uses TRBV5-1 with TRBJ2-7, with 8 bases identical to TRBD1. CDR3 length: 14 amino acids. CDR1 and CDR2 (germline): SGHRS, YFSETQ. Trimming removed 4 bases from V and 2 bases from J; junction bases left unmatched: 5. The CDR3 DNA reads TGCGCCAGCAGCCCGACAGGGGAGCCCTACGAGCAGTACTTC. Translated, it gives CASSPTGEPYEQYF.

This chain connects TRBV6-5 to TRBJ2-5, with unresolved D. CDR1 is MNHEY and CDR2 is SVGAGI in the germline V gene. This CDR3 is 15 amino acids long. Between the trimmed V and J ends, which lost 5 bases and 7 bases, there was a span of 20 bases. CDR3 in amino acids: CASSPSSDGQLTQYF. CDR3 DNA: TGTGCCAGCAGTCCATCCTCGGACGGCCAATTGACCCAGTACTTC.

The chain uses TRBV4-2 and TRBJ2-1; D not resolved. CDR1 and CDR2 (germline): LGHNA, YNFKEQ. V was pared by 1 base and J by 2 bases, with 15 bases between. This CDR3 has 17 amino acids. Here the CDR3 DNA reads TGTGCCAGCAGCCAAGGAACGTCGGGTTGGGCCTACAATGAGCAGTTCTTC. Translation gives CASSQGTSGWAYNEQFF.